This T cell receptor (beta chain) is drawn from a study of beta chain features in type 1 diabetes. For the study at large: Over all samples combined, 90 million to 140 million sorted cells were examined. The study, taken as a whole, reports: Naive, central memory and regulatory TCRB repertoires appeared more similar among patients than healthy donors. Shorter TCRB CDR3s, moderately but significantly so, were found in Type 1 diabetes patients in all four CD4+ subsets. Shorter templates might be favored by PCR, equally in patients and controls.

Of the isolated RNA, all was reverse transcribed, and so the sequenced material was expressed TCRB transcripts. Clones were sequenced by immunoSEQ multiplex PCR, and TCRdb holds only the in-frame ones, with some missing. The sample lists around 250,000 clones; over 11% were seen once. Remarks on this clone: Its antigen is not identified.

CD4+ cells of the naive, central memory, regulatory and stem cell-like memory types were sorted via CD45RO/CCR7/CD25/CD127/CD95/CD27. V gave up 5 bases and J gave up 2 bases; unmatched junction bases: 7. The CDR3 is 16 amino acids. Germline V gives CDR1 SGHVS, CDR2 FQNEAQ. This chain links TRBV7-8 with TRBJ2-3, with 10 bases aligning to TRBD2. This TCR derives from a man aged 25-45 years with type 1 diabetes. Sequenced: naive CD4+ T cells from blood. The CDR3 here is CASSILAGASTDTQYF. The DNA for the CDR3 is TGTGCCAGCAGCATCCTAGCGGGGGCGTCCACAGATACGCAGTATTTT.